The rows below give T cell receptor beta chains drawn from one sample of a study of chemoradiotherapy in HPV16-positive cancers. The repertoire was sequenced with immunoSEQ multiplex PCR; TCRdb's copy has only in-frame clones and lacks some. This table holds 800 to 1,000 clones, 70% to 75% found once. The material sequenced was tumor tissue, taken from a patient who underwent chemoradiotherapy. These receptors were taken from a human donor with HPV-associated anogenital cancer. Both conserved end residues are part of each CDR3. The order of the fields is CDR3 length, D gene, V gene, J gene, clone size, CDR3 protein, CDR3 DNA. D genes are given only for firm matches. For some rows the clone size is stated as once, few or many, or as a class when expanded; others skip it.

15,-,TRBV7-9,TRBJ2-6,-,CASSPQSSGANVLTF,TGTGCCAGCAGCCCCCAGAGCTCTGGGGCCAACGTCCTGACTTTC
14,-,TRBV6-6,TRBJ2-5,-,CASSYFGGQETQYF,TGTGCCAGCAGTTACTTCGGCGGTCAAGAGACCCAGTACTTC
15,-,TRBV7-9,TRBJ2-1,few,CASSLPGVTYNEQFF,TGTGCCAGCAGCTTACCGGGAGTCACCTACAATGAGCAGTTCTTC
15,-,TRBV15,TRBJ1-5,-,CATSRGLGINQPQHF,TGTGCCACCAGCAGAGGGTTAGGGATCAATCAGCCCCAGCATTTT
11,-,TRBV10-3,TRBJ2-1,-,CAISLGNEQFF,TGTGCCATCAGCCTGGGCAATGAGCAGTTCTTC
15,-,TRBV6-5,TRBJ1-3,-,CASSYSRGPGNTIYF,TGTGCCAGCAGTTACTCGAGGGGACCTGGAAACACCATATATTTT
15,-,TRBV6-5,TRBJ2-7,-,CASSYSTRSSYEQYF,TGTGCCAGCAGTTACTCGACTCGAAGCTCCTACGAGCAGTACTTC
16,TRBD1,TRBV11-3,TRBJ1-2,-,CASSSRGGGSGYGYTF,TGTGCCAGCAGCTCCCGGGGAGGGGGCTCGGGCTATGGCTACACCTTC
17,TRBD1,TRBV5-4,TRBJ2-1,-,CASRAGTGLLRFNEQFF,TGTGCCAGCAGGGCCGGGACAGGGTTGTTGCGTTTTAATGAGCAGTTCTTC
14,-,TRBV9,TRBJ2-5,-,CASSPMRGFGTQYF,TGTGCCAGCAGCCCAATGAGGGGGTTTGGGACCCAGTACTTC
15,TRBD1,TRBV28,TRBJ2-7,-,CASSLSGGFMYEQYF,TGTGCCAGCAGTTTATCAGGGGGCTTTATGTACGAGCAGTACTTC
15,TRBD2,TRBV11-2,TRBJ2-7,-,CASSLRLAGEGEQYF,TGTGCCAGCAGCCTCCGACTAGCGGGAGAGGGAGAGCAGTACTTC
14,-,TRBV5-1,TRBJ2-2,-,CASSLASNTGELFF,TGCGCCAGCAGCTTGGCCTCAAACACCGGGGAGCTGTTTTTT
17,TRBD2,TRBV7-9,TRBJ2-1,-,CASSTRIAGGQGNEQFF,TGTGCCAGCAGCACCAGAATAGCGGGGGGGCAGGGGAATGAGCAGTTCTTC
17,TRBD2,TRBV14,TRBJ2-7,few,CASSHVRTSGSSYEQYF,TGTGCCAGCAGCCATGTAAGGACTAGCGGGAGCTCCTACGAGCAGTACTTC
15,TRBD1,TRBV7-2,TRBJ1-3,-,CASSSTGVFGNTIYF,TGTGCCAGCAGCTCCACAGGGGTTTTTGGAAACACCATATATTTT
12,-,TRBV9,TRBJ2-7,-,CASSPTGYEQYF,TGTGCCAGCAGCCCCACGGGCTACGAGCAGTACTTC
13,-,TRBV19,TRBJ1-1,-,CATTDRFNTEAFF,TGTGCCACCACCGACAGGTTTAACACTGAAGCTTTCTTT
17,TRBD1,TRBV4-2,TRBJ1-1,-,CASSQDVLGQGGTEAFF,TGTGCCAGCAGCCAAGATGTACTGGGACAGGGTGGCACTGAAGCTTTCTTT
17,-,TRBV12-5,TRBJ1-1,once,CASGLGVRGRQNTEAFF,TGTGCTAGTGGTTTGGGAGTTAGAGGGCGCCAGAACACTGAAGCTTTCTTT
14,-,TRBV5-1,TRBJ1-3,-,CASSLDSSGNTIYF,TGCGCCAGCAGCTTGGACAGCTCTGGAAACACCATATATTTT
15,TRBD2,TRBV11-3,TRBJ2-6,once,CASSPGGAGANVLTF,TGTGCCAGCAGCCCGGGGGGTGCTGGGGCCAACGTCCTGACTTTC
11,-,TRBV27,TRBJ2-3,-,CASSWRNTQYF,TGTGCCAGCAGTTGGAGGAATACGCAGTATTTT
13,-,TRBV28,TRBJ1-1,-,CASSLVVPNEAFF,TGTGCCAGCAGTTTAGTAGTTCCAAATGAAGCTTTCTTT
16,-,TRBV4-3,TRBJ2-7,-,CASSQEFGAISYEQYF,TGCGCCAGCAGCCAAGAATTCGGGGCTATCTCCTACGAGCAGTACTTC
17,TRBD2,TRBV9,TRBJ2-2,-,CASSPLARYANTGELFF,TGTGCCAGCAGCCCACTAGCGAGGTATGCGAACACCGGGGAGCTGTTTTTT
15,-,TRBV27,TRBJ2-3,-,CASAEVRLSTDTQYF,TGTGCCAGCGCTGAGGTCCGGCTGAGCACAGATACGCAGTATTTT
15,TRBD1,TRBV7-3,TRBJ2-5,-,CASSPIPGTGVTQYF,TGTGCCAGCAGCCCCATCCCTGGGACAGGGGTGACCCAGTACTTC
18,TRBD1,TRBV27,TRBJ2-3,-,CASSSRTGKGAITDTQYF,TGTGCCAGCAGTTCCCGGACAGGGAAGGGGGCCATCACAGATACGCAGTATTTT
13,-,TRBV6-5,TRBJ1-2,-,CASSGRDSYGYTF,TGTGCCAGCAGTGGCAGGGATAGCTATGGCTACACCTTC
16,TRBD2,TRBV2,TRBJ2-1,-,CASSEVGGRSYNEQFF,TGTGCCAGCAGTGAAGTCGGGGGGAGGTCCTACAATGAGCAGTTCTTC
12,-,TRBV7-2,TRBJ1-2,-,CASSSGDYGYTF,TGTGCCAGCAGCTCGGGGGACTATGGCTACACCTTC
17,-,TRBV4-3,TRBJ1-2,-,CASSQDSAAAPYYGYTF,TGCGCCAGCAGCCAAGATTCTGCGGCAGCACCTTACTATGGCTACACCTTC
13,TRBD1,TRBV5-5,TRBJ1-1,-,CASSLTGQTKAFF,TGTGCCAGCAGCCTGACAGGGCAGACTAAAGCTTTCTTT
16,TRBD1,TRBV7-9,TRBJ1-2,-,CASSSLRGQGFFGYTF,TGTGCCAGCAGCTCCCTAAGGGGACAGGGATTTTTCGGCTACACCTTC
11,-,TRBV2,TRBJ1-1,-,CASSEADEAFF,TGTGCCAGCAGTGAGGCAGATGAAGCTTTCTTT
14,-,TRBV2,TRBJ2-5,-,CASSEAMSQETQYF,TGTGCCAGCAGTGAGGCCATGAGCCAAGAGACCCAGTACTTC
15,TRBD1,TRBV9,TRBJ1-1,-,CASSEGTGANTEAFF,TGTGCCAGCAGCGAGGGGACAGGGGCGAACACTGAAGCTTTCTTT
18,TRBD2,TRBV2,TRBJ2-3,-,CASSEALLSSGGTDTQYF,TGTGCCAGCAGTGAAGCGCTTCTCTCTAGCGGTGGCACAGATACGCAGTATTTT
14,TRBD1,TRBV2,TRBJ1-1,large,CASSPQGLNTEAFF,TGTGCCAGCAGCCCACAGGGGCTAAACACTGAAGCTTTCTTT
15,TRBD2,TRBV6-5,TRBJ2-1,-,CASSPSGRSYNEQFF,TGTGCCAGCAGCCCTAGCGGACGGAGTTACAATGAGCAGTTCTTC